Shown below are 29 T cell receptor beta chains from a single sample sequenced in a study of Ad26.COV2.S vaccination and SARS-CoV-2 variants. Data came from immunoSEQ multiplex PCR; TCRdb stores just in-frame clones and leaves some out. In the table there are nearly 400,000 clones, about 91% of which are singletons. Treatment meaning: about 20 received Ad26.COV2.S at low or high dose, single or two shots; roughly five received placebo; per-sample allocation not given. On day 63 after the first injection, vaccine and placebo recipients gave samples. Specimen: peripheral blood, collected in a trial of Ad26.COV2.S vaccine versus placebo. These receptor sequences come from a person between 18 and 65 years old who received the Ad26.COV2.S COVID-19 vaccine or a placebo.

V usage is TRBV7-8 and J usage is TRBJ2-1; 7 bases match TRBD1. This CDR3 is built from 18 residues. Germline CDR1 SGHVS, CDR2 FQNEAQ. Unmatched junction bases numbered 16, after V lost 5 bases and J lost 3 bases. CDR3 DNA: TGTGCCAGCAGCCCACTCTGGCGGACCCAGGGGGTCTACAATGAGCAGTTCTTC. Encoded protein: CASSPLWRTQGVYNEQFF.

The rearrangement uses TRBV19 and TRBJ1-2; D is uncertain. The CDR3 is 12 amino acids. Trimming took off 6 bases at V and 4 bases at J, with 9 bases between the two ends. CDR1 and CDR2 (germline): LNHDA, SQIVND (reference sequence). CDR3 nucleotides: TGTGCCAGTAGGCAGCCACCCTATGGCTACACCTTC. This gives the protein CASRQPPYGYTF.

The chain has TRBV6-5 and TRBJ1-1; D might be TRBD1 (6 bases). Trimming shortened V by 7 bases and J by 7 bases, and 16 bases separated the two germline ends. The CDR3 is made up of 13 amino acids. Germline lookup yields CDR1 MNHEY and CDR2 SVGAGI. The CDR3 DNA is TGTGCCAGCATAAAGTCCGGGGGACATGAAGCTTTCTTT. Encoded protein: CASIKSGGHEAFF.

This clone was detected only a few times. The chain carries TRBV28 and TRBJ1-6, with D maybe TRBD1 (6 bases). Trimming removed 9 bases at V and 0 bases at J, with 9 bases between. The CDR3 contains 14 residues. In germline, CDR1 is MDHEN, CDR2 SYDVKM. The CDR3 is CASQGSSYNSPLHF. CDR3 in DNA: TGTGCCAGTCAGGGGAGCTCCTATAATTCACCCCTCCACTTT.

CDR3 in amino acids: CASSVELAGGSYNEQFF. The DNA for the CDR3 is TGTGCCAGCAGCGTGGAGCTAGCGGGAGGATCCTACAATGAGCAGTTCTTC. This chain connects TRBV9 to TRBJ2-1; 11 bases align to TRBD2. V shed 2 bases, J shed 1 base, and the junction held 5 bases outside the gene matches. Germline V gene lookup returns CDR1 SGDLS and CDR2 YYNGEE. The CDR3 has 17 residues.

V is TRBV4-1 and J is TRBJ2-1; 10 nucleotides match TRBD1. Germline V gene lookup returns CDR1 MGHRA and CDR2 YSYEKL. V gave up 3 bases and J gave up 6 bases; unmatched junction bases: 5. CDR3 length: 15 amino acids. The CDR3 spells CASSHPGTGVNEQFF. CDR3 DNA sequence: TGCGCCAGCAGCCATCCCGGGACAGGGGTCAATGAGCAGTTCTTC.

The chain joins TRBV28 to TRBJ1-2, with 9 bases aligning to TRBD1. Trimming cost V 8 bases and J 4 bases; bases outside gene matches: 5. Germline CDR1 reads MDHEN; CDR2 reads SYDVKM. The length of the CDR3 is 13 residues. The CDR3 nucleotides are TGTGCCAGCGTAGGACAGGGGACCTATGGCTACACCTTC. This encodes CASVGQGTYGYTF.

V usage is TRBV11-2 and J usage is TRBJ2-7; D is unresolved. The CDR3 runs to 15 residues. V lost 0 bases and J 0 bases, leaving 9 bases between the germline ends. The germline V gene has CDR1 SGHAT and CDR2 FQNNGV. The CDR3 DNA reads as TGTGCCAGCAGCTTAGATCGCGGCAACTCCTACGAGCAGTACTTC. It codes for CASSLDRGNSYEQYF.

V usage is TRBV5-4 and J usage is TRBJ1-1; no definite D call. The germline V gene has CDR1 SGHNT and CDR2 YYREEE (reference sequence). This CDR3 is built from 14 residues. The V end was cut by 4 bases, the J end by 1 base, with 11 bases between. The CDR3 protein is CASSPRESNTEAFF. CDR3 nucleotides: TGTGCCAGCAGCCCCCGGGAATCGAACACTGAAGCTTTCTTT. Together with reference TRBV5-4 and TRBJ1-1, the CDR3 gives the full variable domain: ETGVTQSPTHLIKTRGQQVTLRCSSQSGHNTVSWYQQALGQGPQFIFQYYREEENGRGNFPPRFSGLQFPNYSSELNVNALELDDSALYLCASSPRESNTEAFFGQGTRLTVV.

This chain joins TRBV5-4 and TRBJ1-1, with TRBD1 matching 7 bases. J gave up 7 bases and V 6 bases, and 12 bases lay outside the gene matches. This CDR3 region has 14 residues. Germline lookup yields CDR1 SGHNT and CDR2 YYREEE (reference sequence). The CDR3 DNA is TGTGCCAGCACCTCGACAGGGCTACCGGGTGAAGCTTTCTTT. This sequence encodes CASTSTGLPGEAFF.

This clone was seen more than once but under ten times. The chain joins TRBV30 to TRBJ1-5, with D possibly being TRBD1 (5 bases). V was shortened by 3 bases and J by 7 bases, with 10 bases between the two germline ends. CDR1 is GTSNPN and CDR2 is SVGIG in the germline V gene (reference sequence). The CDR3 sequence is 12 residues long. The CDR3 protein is CAWSQGNQPQHF. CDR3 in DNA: TGTGCCTGGAGCCAGGGTAACCAGCCCCAGCATTTT.

CDR3 DNA sequence: TGTGCCAGCAGCAAAGAGGCCTGCAGGGCCTTCAACTCTGGGGCCAACGTCCTGACTTTC. Translating gives CASSKEACRAFNSGANVLTF. The V call is TRBV21-1, the J call TRBJ2-6; whether TRBD1, the table's D call, matches the DNA was not checked. TRBV21-1 is given as a pseudogene. This CDR3 contains 20 residues.

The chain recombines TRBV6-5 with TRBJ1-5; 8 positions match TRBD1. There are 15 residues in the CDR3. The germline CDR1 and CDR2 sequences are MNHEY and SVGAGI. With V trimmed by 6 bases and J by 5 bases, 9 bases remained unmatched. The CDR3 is CASRLGQGRDQPQHF. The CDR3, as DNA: TGTGCCAGCAGGCTCGGACAGGGAAGGGATCAGCCCCAGCATTTT.

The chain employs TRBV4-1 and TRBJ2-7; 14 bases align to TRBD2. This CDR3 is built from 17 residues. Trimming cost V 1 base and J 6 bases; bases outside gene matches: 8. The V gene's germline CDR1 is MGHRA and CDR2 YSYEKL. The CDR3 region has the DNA TGCGCCAGCAGCCAAGGCCCTAGACTAGCGGGAGGGCCCGAGCAGTACTTC. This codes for CASSQGPRLAGGPEQYF.

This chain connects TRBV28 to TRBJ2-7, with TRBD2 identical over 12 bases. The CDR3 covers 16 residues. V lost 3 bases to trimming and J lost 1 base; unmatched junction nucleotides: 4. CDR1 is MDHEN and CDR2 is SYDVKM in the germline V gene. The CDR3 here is CASSFTGLAGSYEQYF. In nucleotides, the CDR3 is TGTGCCAGCAGTTTCACCGGACTAGCGGGGTCCTACGAGCAGTACTTC.

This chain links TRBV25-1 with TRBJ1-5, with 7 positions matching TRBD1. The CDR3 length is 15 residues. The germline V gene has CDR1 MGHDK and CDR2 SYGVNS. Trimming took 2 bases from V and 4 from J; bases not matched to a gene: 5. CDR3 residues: CASSEGGRGNQPQHF. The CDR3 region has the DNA TGTGCCAGCAGTGAAGGTGGCAGGGGGAATCAGCCCCAGCATTTT.

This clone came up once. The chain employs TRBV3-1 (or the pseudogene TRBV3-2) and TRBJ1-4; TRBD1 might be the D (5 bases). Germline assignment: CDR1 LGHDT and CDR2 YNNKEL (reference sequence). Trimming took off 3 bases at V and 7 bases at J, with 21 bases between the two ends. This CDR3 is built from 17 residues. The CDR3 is CASSQGDPGFNGEKLFF. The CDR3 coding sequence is TGTGCCAGCAGCCAGGGGGACCCAGGGTTTAACGGTGAAAAACTGTTTTTT.

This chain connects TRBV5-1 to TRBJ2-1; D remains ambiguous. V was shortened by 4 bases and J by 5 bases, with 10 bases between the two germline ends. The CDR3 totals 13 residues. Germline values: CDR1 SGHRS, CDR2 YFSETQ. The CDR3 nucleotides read TGCGCCAGCAGCACCCCCGTAGACAATGAGCAGTTCTTC. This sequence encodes CASSTPVDNEQFF.

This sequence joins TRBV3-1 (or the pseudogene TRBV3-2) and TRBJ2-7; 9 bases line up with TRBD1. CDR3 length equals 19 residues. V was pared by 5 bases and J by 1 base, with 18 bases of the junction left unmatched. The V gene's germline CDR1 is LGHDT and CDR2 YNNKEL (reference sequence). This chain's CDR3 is CASSELPGTGSAWSYEQYF. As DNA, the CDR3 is TGTGCCAGCAGCGAACTGCCCGGGACAGGGAGCGCGTGGTCCTACGAGCAGTACTTC.

The CDR3 bases are TGTGCCACCAGCAGAGGTAGCGGGAGGGCCTTGGAGACCCAGTACTTC. Protein product: CATSRGSGRALETQYF. The chain uses TRBV15 and TRBJ2-5; 11 nucleotides agree with TRBD2. Germline values: CDR1 LNHNV, CDR2 YYDKDF (reference sequence). With V trimmed by 1 base and J by 5 bases, 6 bases remained unmatched. The CDR3 has 16 amino acids.

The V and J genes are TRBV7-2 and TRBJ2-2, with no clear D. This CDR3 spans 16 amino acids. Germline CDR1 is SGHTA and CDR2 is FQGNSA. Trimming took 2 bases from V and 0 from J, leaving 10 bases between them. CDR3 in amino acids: CASSLKPHPNTGELFF. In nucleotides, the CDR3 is TGTGCCAGCAGCTTAAAGCCTCATCCGAACACCGGGGAGCTGTTTTTT.

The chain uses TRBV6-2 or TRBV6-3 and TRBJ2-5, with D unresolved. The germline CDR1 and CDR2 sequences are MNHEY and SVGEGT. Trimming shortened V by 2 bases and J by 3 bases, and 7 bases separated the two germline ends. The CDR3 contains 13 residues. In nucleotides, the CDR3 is TGTGCCAGCAGTTACCTGGGTAAAGAGACCCAGTACTTC. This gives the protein CASSYLGKETQYF.

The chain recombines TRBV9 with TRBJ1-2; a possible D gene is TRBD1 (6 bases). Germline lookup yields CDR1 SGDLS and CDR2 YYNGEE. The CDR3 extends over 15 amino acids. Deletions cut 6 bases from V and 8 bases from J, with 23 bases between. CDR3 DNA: TGTGCCAGCAATTCCGGGACACTTCTCAGTGGAGGCTACACCTTC. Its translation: CASNSGTLLSGGYTF.

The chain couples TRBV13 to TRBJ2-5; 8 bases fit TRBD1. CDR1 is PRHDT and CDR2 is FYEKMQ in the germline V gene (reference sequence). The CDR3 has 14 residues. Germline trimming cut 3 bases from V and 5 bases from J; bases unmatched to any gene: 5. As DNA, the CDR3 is TGTGCCAGCAGCTTCCGGACAGGGACTGAGACCCAGTACTTC. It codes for CASSFRTGTETQYF.

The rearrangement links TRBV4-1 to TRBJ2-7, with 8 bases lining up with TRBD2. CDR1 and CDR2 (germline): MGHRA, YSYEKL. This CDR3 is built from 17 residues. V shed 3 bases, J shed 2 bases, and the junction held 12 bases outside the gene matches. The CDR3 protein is CASSQPLGLAGAYEQYF. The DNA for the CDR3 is TGCGCCAGCAGCCAGCCCCTAGGGCTAGCGGGCGCCTACGAGCAGTACTTC.

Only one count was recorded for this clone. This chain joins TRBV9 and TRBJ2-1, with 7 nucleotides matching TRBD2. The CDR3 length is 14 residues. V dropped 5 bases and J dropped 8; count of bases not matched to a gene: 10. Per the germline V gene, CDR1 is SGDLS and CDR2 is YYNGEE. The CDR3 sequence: CASSDTRLAHEQFF. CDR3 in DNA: TGTGCCAGCAGTGATACTCGACTAGCTCATGAGCAGTTCTTC.

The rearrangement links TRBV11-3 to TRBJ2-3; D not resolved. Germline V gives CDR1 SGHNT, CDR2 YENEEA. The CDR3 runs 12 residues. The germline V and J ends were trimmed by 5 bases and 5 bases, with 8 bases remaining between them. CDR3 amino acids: CASSPDGDTQYF. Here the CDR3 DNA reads TGTGCCAGCAGCCCGGACGGAGATACGCAGTATTTT.

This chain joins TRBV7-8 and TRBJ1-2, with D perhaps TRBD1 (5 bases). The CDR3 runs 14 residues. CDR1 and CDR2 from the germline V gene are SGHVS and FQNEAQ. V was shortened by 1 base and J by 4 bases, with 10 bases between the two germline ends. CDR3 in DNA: TGTGCCAGCAGCTTAGTGCCGGGGCCCTATGGCTACACCTTC. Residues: CASSLVPGPYGYTF.

This chain's CDR3 is CASSLVRTGGLGNIQYF. The CDR3 DNA reads TGTGCCAGCAGCTTAGTGCGGACGGGAGGGTTAGGAAACATTCAGTACTTC. V gene TRBV7-2 combines with J gene TRBJ2-4; the match to TRBD2 covers 8 bases. The CDR3 contains 17 residues. V shed 1 base and J 6 bases; nucleotides not matched to a gene: 11. Germline lookup yields CDR1 SGHTA and CDR2 FQGNSA.